These T cell receptor beta chains were read from a single sample in a study of cytomegalovirus exposure and HLA in healthy donors. The data were produced by immunoSEQ multiplex PCR, yet TCRdb's version contains in-frame clones alone and is incomplete. The sample has some 87,000 clones, roughly 79% seen once; the top ten hold approximately 6%. The sample consisted of PBMCs. These receptors all come from a man aged 18 to 29 in good health and CMV-seropositive. Each CDR3 is given with its conserved first and last residue. Fields, in order: clone size, J gene, D gene, V gene, CDR3 protein, CDR3 DNA. The D gene is left open where the match is weak. Rows give clone size only sometimes, using once, few, many, or a class for an expanded clone.

NA TRBJ2-6 NA TRBV7-6 CASSFRAGANVLTF TGTGCCAGCAGCTTCAGGGCTGGGGCCAACGTCCTGACTTTC
NA TRBJ2-7 NA TRBV28 CASSRVPSTYEQYF TGTGCCAGCAGCAGGGTCCCCAGTACCTACGAGCAGTACTTC
NA TRBJ2-7 NA TRBV28 CASSLGRYEQYF TGTGCCAGCAGTTTAGGCAGGTACGAGCAGTACTTC
NA TRBJ2-3 NA TRBV10-3 CAIRGGNTDTQYF TGTGCCATCAGGGGGGGAAACACAGATACGCAGTATTTT
NA TRBJ2-4 TRBD1 TRBV4-2 CASSHWDRGAKNIQYF TGTGCCAGCAGCCATTGGGACAGGGGAGCCAAAAACATTCAGTACTTC
NA TRBJ1-1 NA TRBV9 CASSPREPNTEAFF TGTGCCAGCAGCCCCCGGGAACCGAACACTGAAGCTTTCTTT
NA TRBJ2-7 NA TRBV5-1 CASSSQGGYYEQYF TGCGCCAGCAGCTCGCAAGGGGGATACTACGAGCAGTACTTC
NA TRBJ2-3 NA TRBV29-1 CSVEKTVTDTQYF TGCAGCGTTGAGAAGACTGTCACAGATACGCAGTATTTT
NA TRBJ1-2 NA TRBV29-1 CSVEVLVGQGGFFYGYTF TGCAGCGTTGAAGTTTTAGTCGGGCAGGGTGGTTTTTTCTATGGCTACACCTTC
NA TRBJ2-1 NA TRBV6-4 CASSDSERLPANEQFF TGTGCCAGCAGTGACTCGGAAAGACTTCCGGCCAATGAGCAGTTCTTC
NA TRBJ2-7 TRBD2 TRBV2 CASIRLAGAIATYEQYF TGTGCCAGCATCCGACTAGCGGGAGCTATCGCTACATACGAGCAGTACTTC
NA TRBJ2-7 TRBD1 TRBV10-1 CASSDNAGGVYEQYF TGCGCCAGCAGTGATAATGCAGGGGGCGTTTACGAGCAGTACTTC
NA TRBJ1-5 TRBD1 TRBV14 CASSQDEGQGFNQPQHF TGTGCCAGCAGCCAAGATGAAGGACAGGGATTCAATCAGCCCCAGCATTTT
NA TRBJ1-2 TRBD1 TRBV7-6 CASSLAPGQNYGYTF TGTGCCAGCAGCTTAGCTCCGGGACAGAACTATGGCTACACCTTC
NA TRBJ1-5 NA TRBV28 CASSRVQGRQPQHF TGTGCCAGCAGCCGTGTCCAGGGAAGGCAGCCCCAGCATTTT
NA TRBJ2-2 TRBD1 TRBV15 CATSKRQGDTGELFF TGTGCCACCAGCAAGAGACAGGGGGACACCGGGGAGCTGTTTTTT
NA TRBJ2-7 NA TRBV4-1 CASSQERRGPISYEQYF TGCGCCAGCAGCCAAGAGAGGCGGGGCCCGATTTCCTACGAGCAGTACTTC
NA TRBJ2-5 TRBD2 TRBV5-4 CASSREGGGEETQYF TGTGCCAGCAGCCGGGAGGGAGGGGGAGAGGAGACCCAGTACTTC
NA TRBJ2-7 TRBD2 TRBV6-4 CASSEEGGGVDEQYF TGTGCCAGCAGTGAGGAGGGTGGGGGGGTCGACGAGCAGTACTTC
NA TRBJ2-7 NA TRBV7-9 CASSPPWPLYEQYF TGTGCCAGCAGCCCTCCATGGCCCCTCTACGAGCAGTACTTC
NA TRBJ2-3 TRBD2 TRBV4-1 CASSQLSGRAPDTQYF TGCGCCAGCAGCCAGCTTAGCGGGAGGGCCCCAGATACGCAGTATTTT
NA TRBJ1-2 NA TRBV6-5 CASSYVGDLYGYTF TGTGCCAGCAGTTACGTCGGGGATCTCTATGGCTACACCTTC
few TRBJ2-7 TRBD1 TRBV9 CASSVFRDRSDEQYF TGTGCCAGCAGCGTATTCCGGGACAGGAGCGACGAGCAGTACTTC
NA TRBJ2-7 NA TRBV27 CASSRRLTGGEQYF TGTGCCAGCAGTCGCCGGTTGACAGGTGGCGAGCAGTACTTC
NA TRBJ1-1 NA TRBV19 CASSLGGGTEAFF TGTGCCAGTAGTCTGGGGGGGGGCACTGAAGCTTTCTTT
NA TRBJ2-2 TRBD2 TRBV27 CASRRGTSGSGELFF TGTGCCAGCAGGAGGGGGACTAGCGGGTCGGGGGAGCTGTTTTTT
NA TRBJ2-1 TRBD2 TRBV4-2 CASSQRRLAVYNEQFF TGTGCCAGCAGCCAAAGACGACTAGCGGTTTACAATGAGCAGTTCTTC
NA TRBJ2-3 NA TRBV4-2 CASSQHTSREQADTQYF TGTGCCAGCAGCCAACACACTAGCAGAGAACAGGCAGATACGCAGTATTTT
few TRBJ1-4 NA TRBV15 CATAGGSLNEKLFF TGTGCCACCGCCGGGGGTAGCCTCAATGAAAAACTGTTTTTT
NA TRBJ2-3 TRBD1 TRBV14 CASSLGQVTDTQYF TGTGCCAGCAGCCTGGGACAGGTAACGGATACGCAGTATTTT
NA TRBJ2-1 NA TRBV9 CASSKTSRSYNEQFF TGTGCCAGCAGTAAAACTAGCAGATCCTACAATGAGCAGTTCTTC
few TRBJ2-7 NA TRBV29-1 CSVVYRTRYEQYF TGCAGCGTTGTTTACAGGACGAGGTACGAGCAGTACTTC
NA TRBJ2-7 NA TRBV27 CASSLAGLPYEQYF TGTGCCAGCAGTTTAGCGGGGTTGCCCTACGAGCAGTACTTC
NA TRBJ2-2 TRBD2 TRBV6-1 CASTRLAGVAGELFF TGTGCCAGCACTCGACTAGCGGGAGTGGCCGGGGAGCTGTTTTTT
NA TRBJ2-7 TRBD2 TRBV18 CASSPKTSGTSEQYF TGTGCCAGCTCACCCAAGACTAGCGGGACTAGCGAGCAGTACTTC
NA TRBJ1-2 NA TRBV14 CASSPRGRSYGYTF TGTGCCAGCAGCCCCCGGGGGAGGAGCTATGGCTACACCTTC
NA TRBJ1-2 NA TRBV19 CASSITGSGYTF TGTGCCAGTAGTATTACAGGGAGCGGCTACACCTTC
NA TRBJ1-1 NA TRBV5-1 CASSPQVRTEAFF TGCGCCAGCAGTCCACAGGTCCGCACTGAAGCTTTCTTT
NA TRBJ2-1 NA TRBV15 CATSRGGTPYNEQFF TGTGCCACCAGCAGAGGCGGGACCCCCTACAATGAGCAGTTCTTC
NA TRBJ1-1 NA TRBV4-1 CASSQLQTGWGNTEAFF TGCGCCAGCAGCCAGCTTCAAACAGGTTGGGGGAACACTGAAGCTTTCTTT
NA TRBJ2-5 NA TRBV4-2 CASSQDLGWAGEETQYF TGTGCCAGCAGCCAAGATCTTGGGTGGGCAGGGGAAGAGACCCAGTACTTC
NA TRBJ1-4 TRBD1 TRBV18 CASSPGQAATNEKLFF TGTGCCAGCTCACCGGGACAGGCGGCAACTAATGAAAAACTGTTTTTT
NA TRBJ1-1 TRBD1 TRBV7-3 CASSLTGVTEAFF TGTGCCAGCAGTCTTACAGGGGTGACTGAAGCTTTCTTT
NA TRBJ2-7 NA TRBV6-1 CASKPDSAPSYEQYF TGTGCCAGTAAACCCGACTCAGCCCCATCCTACGAGCAGTACTTC
NA TRBJ1-2 NA TRBV2 CASSEAPRRGGYTF TGTGCCAGCAGTGAAGCACCACGGAGAGGGGGCTACACCTTC
NA TRBJ2-3 TRBD2 TRBV27 CASKGLAGADTQYF TGTGCCAGCAAAGGACTAGCGGGAGCAGATACGCAGTATTTT
NA TRBJ2-5 TRBD2 TRBV5-6 CASSLTSGQETQYF TGTGCCAGCAGCCTTACTAGCGGCCAAGAGACCCAGTACTTC
few TRBJ1-5 NA TRBV19 CATYFYRDNQPQHF TGTGCCACTTATTTTTACAGGGACAATCAGCCCCAGCATTTT
NA TRBJ2-7 TRBD1 TRBV4-1 CASQNQQGLSYEQYF TGCGCCAGCCAAAACCAACAGGGGCTTTCCTACGAGCAGTACTTC
NA TRBJ2-1 TRBD1 TRBV28 CASSLTGQGRNEQFF TGTGCCAGCAGCCTTACTGGACAGGGTAGGAATGAGCAGTTCTTC
NA TRBJ2-6 NA TRBV6-6 CASRGVSGANVLTF TGTGCCAGCAGGGGAGTATCTGGGGCCAACGTCCTGACTTTC
NA TRBJ2-1 NA TRBV6-1 CASSEIGGSNEQFF TGTGCCAGCAGTGAAATAGGGGGTAGCAATGAGCAGTTCTTC
NA TRBJ1-5 NA TRBV28 CASSFRGSQPQHF TGTGCCAGCAGTTTCAGGGGTAGTCAGCCCCAGCATTTT
NA TRBJ2-7 NA TRBV6-6 CASSPGRGLASYEQYF TGTGCCAGCAGCCCAGGTAGGGGACTCGCTTCCTACGAGCAGTACTTC
NA TRBJ1-1 NA TRBV5-1 CASGHVQGNTEAFF TGCGCCAGCGGACACGTCCAGGGGAACACTGAAGCTTTCTTT
NA TRBJ2-5 TRBD2 TRBV9 CASSVGPLAGETQYF TGTGCCAGCAGCGTAGGCCCCCTAGCGGGAGAGACCCAGTACTTC
NA TRBJ1-5 NA TRBV11-2 CASSVTHQPQHF TGTGCCAGCAGTGTTACTCATCAGCCCCAGCATTTT
NA TRBJ2-7 NA TRBV18 CASSPGGLHYEQYF TGTGCCAGCTCACCCGGGGGACTCCACTACGAGCAGTACTTC
once TRBJ2-2 NA TRBV7-7 CASSLEGDTGELFF TGTGCTAGCAGCTTAGAGGGGGACACCGGGGAGCTGTTTTTT